The clone carrying this T cell receptor (beta chain) was detected many times. The sample belongs to a study of T cells in Graves' hyperthyroidism and ophthalmopathy. For the study at large: Peripheral blood was secured at the point of initial diagnosis, before any treatment.

The TCR beta CDR3 regions underwent amplification using RNA transcripts as the source. The study used the HTBI primer set for a first-round RT-PCR of the TCR CDR3. TCRdb fed the multiplex PCR reads into MiXCR, producing one record per CDR3 protein. Of under 400,000 distinct CDR3 sequences in the sample, around 18% were seen once. PBMCs stemmed from under 11 ml fresh peripheral blood. This clonotype originated in a woman aged 40 to 50 with Graves' ophthalmopathy. The sequenced material came from blood.

DNA of the CDR3: TGCAGCGTTGAAGAGGGACAGGGTTCTGGAAACACCATATATTTT. This sequence encodes CSVEEGQGSGNTIYF. The V call is TRBV29-1, the J call TRBJ1-3, with 9 bases fitting TRBD1. The V gene end was trimmed by 0 bases and the J gene end by 1 base; junction bases not matched to a gene: 1. The CDR3 is made up of 15 amino acids. Germline CDR1 is SQVTM and CDR2 is ANQGSEA.